One sample yielded the 17 T cell receptor beta chains listed below, sequenced in a study of CD8+ T cells in alopecia areata. Documented treatment: oral pan-JAK inhibitor, 5-10 mg twice daily. RNA extraction and reverse transcription yielded cDNA as sequencing template. Generated by immunoSEQ multiplex PCR, the TCRdb table keeps only in-frame clones and is missing some. There are some 180,000 clones in the sample; about 55% occur only once, and approximately 10% lies in the top ten. Specimen: CD8+ T cells sorted from blood, collected at week 24, from a patient treated with tofacitinib. The origin of the receptors is a human donor with alopecia areata.

The chain uses TRBV7-9 and TRBJ2-1, with TRBD1 matching 9 bases. V lost 5 bases and J lost 8; bases outside the gene matches: 10. Per germline, CDR1 SEHNR and CDR2 FQNEAQ (reference sequence). The CDR3 sequence is 15 residues long. The DNA for the CDR3 is TGTGCCAGCAGCGAGGGACAGGGAGAGTTCGATGAGCAGTTCTTC. Encoded protein: CASSEGQGEFDEQFF.

This rearrangement joins TRBV25-1 to TRBJ1-4; D gene ambiguous. Deletions cut 3 bases from V and 2 bases from J, with 13 bases between. The CDR3 covers 16 residues. Germline V CDR1 and CDR2: MGHDK, SYGVNS. The DNA for the CDR3 is TGTGCCAGCAGTGATCCCCAGGCTGGGACTAATGAAAAACTGTTTTTT. This gives the protein CASSDPQAGTNEKLFF.

J is TRBJ1-5 and V is TRBV27; D not certain. There are 14 residues in the CDR3. Deletions cut 5 bases from V and 0 bases from J, with 8 bases between. The V gene's germline CDR1 is MNHEY and CDR2 SMNVEV (reference sequence). The CDR3 DNA sequence: TGTGCCAGCAGTGGACTTTATAGCAATCAGCCCCAGCATTTT. This codes for CASSGLYSNQPQHF.

The V call is TRBV27, the J call TRBJ1-1, with a weak D call TRBD1 (5 bases). The CDR3 has 13 amino acids. Trimming removed 5 bases from V and 1 base from J, with 8 bases in between. Germline loops: CDR1 MNHEY, CDR2 SMNVEV (reference sequence). CDR3 sequence: CASSATENTEAFF. The CDR3 DNA sequence: TGTGCCAGCAGTGCGACAGAGAACACTGAAGCTTTCTTT.

J is TRBJ2-1 and V is TRBV15; D gene ambiguous. The V and J ends lost 9 bases and 4 bases respectively, with 10 bases between them. From germline, CDR1 is LNHNV and CDR2 YYDKDF (reference sequence). The CDR3 consists of 12 residues. In DNA form, the CDR3 reads TGTGCCACTAGGGCAGAATACAATGAGCAGTTCTTC. It specifies CATRAEYNEQFF.

The chain uses TRBV6-4 and TRBJ2-3; possible D gene TRBD1, 6 bases. Germline loops: CDR1 MRHNA, CDR2 SNTAGT. The CDR3 is made up of 14 amino acids. Trimming left V 2 bases short and J 3 bases short, with 9 bases between. The CDR3 protein is CASSDVGQTDTQYF. CDR3 nucleotide sequence: TGTGCCAGCAGTGACGTAGGACAGACAGATACGCAGTATTTT.

The chain recombines TRBV9 with TRBJ2-1, with 8 nucleotides matching TRBD1. The junction had 3 bases not matched to a gene; V was cut back by 0 bases and J by 4 bases. The CDR3 spans 15 residues. The germline CDR1 and CDR2 sequences are SGDLS and YYNGEE. CDR3: CASSVVQGAYNEQFF. In DNA form, the CDR3 reads TGTGCCAGCAGCGTAGTCCAGGGGGCTTACAATGAGCAGTTCTTC.

The chain uses TRBV10-3 and TRBJ1-5, with D possibly TRBD1 on 6 matching bases. CDR3 size: 13 residues. CDR1 is ENHRY and CDR2 is SYGVKD in the germline V gene. V lost 6 bases and J 3 bases, leaving 9 bases between the germline ends. This CDR3 reads CAIRDSDNQPQHF. The CDR3 bases are TGTGCCATCAGGGACAGTGACAATCAGCCCCAGCATTTT.

The chain is built from TRBV30 and TRBJ1-2; TRBD1 matches at 9 bases. Germline CDR1 and CDR2: GTSNPN and SVGIG (reference sequence). CDR3 size: 14 residues. J gave up 7 bases and V 2 bases, and 8 bases lay outside the gene matches. This chain's CDR3 is CAWSPDRGVGGYTF. The CDR3 DNA follows: TGTGCCTGGAGTCCGGACAGGGGTGTAGGTGGCTACACCTTC.

The rearrangement joins TRBV2 to TRBJ2-7, with a tentative D call TRBD1 (6 bases). The CDR3 spans 15 residues. Germline V CDR1 and CDR2: SNHLY, FYNNEI. Trimming removed 5 bases from V and 4 bases from J, with 18 bases in between. CDR3 residues: CASSTPRTELYEQYF. DNA of the CDR3: TGTGCCAGCAGTACCCCACGGACAGAACTTTACGAGCAGTACTTC.

This clone was seen once. The gene calls are TRBV18 and TRBJ2-5, with D possibly TRBD1 on 7 matching bases. This CDR3 has 15 amino acids. V lost 6 bases, J lost 2 bases, and 16 bases lay in between. The germline V gene encodes CDR1 KGHSH and CDR2 LQKENI. The CDR3 reads CASSPGGPLQETQYF. DNA of the CDR3: TGTGCCAGCTCTCCAGGGGGGCCCTTACAAGAGACCCAGTACTTC.

The rearrangement links TRBV6-6 to TRBJ2-4; perhaps D is TRBD1 or TRBD2 (7 bases each). Germline loops: CDR1 MNHNY, CDR2 SVGAGI (reference sequence). This CDR3 is 13 amino acids long. V lost 5 bases and J lost 14, with 19 bases in between. The CDR3 coding sequence is TGTGCCAGCAGTCTACAGGCCCCAGGGGGGGAGTACTTC. The encoded protein is CASSLQAPGGEYF.

About this clone: The same CDR3 can be traced to other DNA sequences in this sample. The genes are TRBV29-1 and TRBJ1-1; D is uncertain. The CDR3 runs 11 residues. Germline values: CDR1 SQVTM, CDR2 ANQGSEA. Deletions cut 6 bases from V and 1 base from J, with 6 bases between. The CDR3 region has the DNA TGCAGCGTCCAAGGGAACACTGAAGCTTTCTTT. Translation gives CSVQGNTEAFF.

This clone was picked up a small number of times. The chain uses TRBV7-2 and TRBJ1-2; D is uncertain. CDR3 length: 15 residues. Trimming shortened V by 5 bases and J by 8 bases, and 21 bases separated the two germline ends. Germline CDR1 SGHTA, CDR2 FQGNSA. The CDR3, as DNA: TGTGCCAGCAGCCCAAGGGTTACTTCGGCAGAAGGCTACACCTTC. This encodes CASSPRVTSAEGYTF.

The rearrangement uses TRBV7-2 and TRBJ2-1; no clear D. Trimming pared 5 bases from V and 0 bases from J, leaving 11 bases between. The germline CDR1 and CDR2 sequences are SGHTA and FQGNSA. The CDR3 extends over 15 amino acids. CDR3 in DNA: TGTGCCAGCAGCCCAACATGGAGCTCCTACAATGAGCAGTTCTTC. Amino acids: CASSPTWSSYNEQFF.

The chain uses TRBV6-6 and TRBJ1-2; 8 positions agree with TRBD1. The CDR3 has 16 residues. Germline CDR1 and CDR2: MNHNY and SVGAGI (reference sequence). V shed 2 bases, J shed 3 bases, and the junction held 8 bases outside the gene matches. In nucleotides, the CDR3 is TGTGCCAGCAGTTACAAGCAGGGGGCCGGGGACTATGGCTACACCTTC. It codes for CASSYKQGAGDYGYTF.

The V call is TRBV13, the J call TRBJ2-2; TRBD2 matches 8 bases. The CDR3 contains 14 residues. Germline V CDR1 and CDR2: PRHDT, FYEKMQ (reference sequence). With 4 bases clipped from V and 4 bases from J, the junction kept 2 bases outside the gene matches. The CDR3 nucleotides are TGTGCCAGCAGCTCCCGGGGGGGCACCGGGGAGCTGTTTTTT. Encoded protein: CASSSRGGTGELFF.